What follows are 12 T cell receptor beta chains derived from one specimen sequenced in a study of CD8+CD57+ T cells in acquired aplastic anemia. Previously, flow cytometry had revealed CD8+CD57+ cell expansion in the patients chosen for sequencing. Genomic DNA constituted the template upon which TCR beta VDJ and CDR3 profiling was performed. Each CDR3 protein gets one entry after TCRdb re-called the reads with MiXCR. Seen here are approximately 300,000 distinct CDR3 sequences, approximately 57% observed once, and the top ten hold approximately 1.2%. Sequenced input: sorted CD4+, CD8+, or CD8+CD57+ T cells (not recorded which) from PBMCs. Receptor source: a human donor with aplastic anemia.

The chain combines TRBV7-9 with TRBJ1-2, with no clear D. The CDR3 spans 14 residues. The ends were cut back, 3 bases at V and 1 base at J, with 9 bases in the middle. Per germline, CDR1 SEHNR and CDR2 FQNEAQ (reference sequence). CDR3 in DNA: TGTGCCAGCAGCTTGTTTGAACTTAACTATGGCTACACCTTC. As protein: CASSLFELNYGYTF.

The rearrangement uses TRBV7-8 and TRBJ1-1; D remains unclear. This CDR3 spans 11 amino acids. Germline V gives CDR1 SGHVS, CDR2 FQNEAQ. V lost 5 bases, J lost 8 bases, and 9 bases lay in between. The CDR3 region is CASSPGAEAFF. The DNA of the CDR3 is TGTGCCAGCAGCCCAGGTGCGGAAGCTTTCTTT.

The chain recombines TRBV19 with TRBJ1-2, with a possible D match to TRBD1 (5 bases). V lost 3 bases and J lost 2, with 22 bases in between. Germline V gives CDR1 LNHDA, CDR2 SQIVND (reference sequence). There are 18 residues in the CDR3. The CDR3 coding sequence is TGTGCCAGTAGTATCGTAGGGACTCTCGGTAGCTTGAACTATGGCTACACCTTC. It translates to CASSIVGTLGSLNYGYTF. Variable domain in full (rest from reference TRBV19 and TRBJ1-2): DGGITQSPKYLFRKEGQNVTLSCEQNLNHDAMYWYRQDPGQGLRLIYYSQIVNDFQKGDIAEGYSVSREKKESFPLTVTSAQKNPTAFYLCASSIVGTLGSLNYGYTFGSGTRLTVV.

This clonotype was detected only a few times. The chain has TRBV4-2 and TRBJ1-5, with D possibly matching TRBD1 (5 bases). The germline V gene encodes CDR1 LGHNA and CDR2 YNFKEQ. V was cut by 1 base and J by 7 bases, with 14 bases left in between. The CDR3 extends over 15 amino acids. CDR3 DNA sequence: TGTGCCAGCAGCCAAGCAGACAGTCCAAGCCAGCCCCAGCATTTT. Residues: CASSQADSPSQPQHF.

There are many counts of this clonotype. The rearrangement joins TRBV4-1 to TRBJ1-5; D is unclear. Germline V gene lookup returns CDR1 MGHRA and CDR2 YSYEKL. Trimming left V 0 bases short and J 5 bases short, with 11 bases between. CDR3 length: 15 residues. The CDR3: CASSQEEMEYQPQHF. The CDR3 nucleotides are TGCGCCAGCAGCCAAGAAGAAATGGAATATCAGCCCCAGCATTTT.

This clonotype has ten or more counts. V gene TRBV12-3 or TRBV12-4 combines with J gene TRBJ1-2; D possibly corresponds to TRBD1 (5 bases). The length of the CDR3 is 13 residues. V was cut by 3 bases and J by 3 bases, with 8 bases left in between. The CDR3 DNA follows: TGTGCCAGCAGTTTCGGGGCAGACTATGGCTACACCTTC. Protein product: CASSFGADYGYTF.

This clonotype turned up a few times. The rearrangement uses TRBV15 and TRBJ2-7; 7 nucleotides align to TRBD1. This CDR3 spans 14 amino acids. The V and J ends lost 0 bases and 7 bases, in that order; junction bases with no gene match: 6. The V gene's germline CDR1 is LNHNV and CDR2 YYDKDF (reference sequence). The CDR3 region is CATSRDIRTGEQYF. CDR3 nucleotide sequence: TGTGCCACCAGCAGAGACATACGGACAGGAGAGCAGTACTTC.

The gene calls are TRBV4-2 and TRBJ1-6, with TRBD1 matching 9 bases. The V segment lost 1 base and the J segment 10 bases; nucleotides outside the gene matches: 5. The CDR3 extends over 15 amino acids. CDR1 and CDR2 (germline): LGHNA, YNFKEQ. CDR3 sequence: CASSQAGQGKSPLHF. The CDR3, as DNA: TGTGCCAGCAGCCAAGCAGGACAGGGGAAATCACCCCTCCACTTT.

This clonotype came up many times. This sequence joins TRBV20-1 and TRBJ1-3, with 9 bases lining up with TRBD1. The germline V gene has CDR1 DFQATT and CDR2 SNEGSKA (reference sequence). The CDR3 has 14 residues. The V segment lost 6 bases and the J segment 4 bases; nucleotides outside the gene matches: 7. DNA for the CDR3: TGCAGTGCGATAAACAGGGGGCGCGGAAACACCATATATTTT. Translation gives CSAINRGRGNTIYF.

Of note for this clonotype: One end of the junction does not line up with germline, which may come from a read error. This sequence joins TRBV24-1 and TRBJ2-1, with 14 bases matching TRBD2. Germline V lookup: CDR1 KGHDR, CDR2 SFDVKD. This CDR3 spans 18 amino acids. The CDR3 DNA reads as TGTGCCACCAGTGATTGGGGACTAGCGGGGGCCTCCTACAATGAGCAGCTCTTC. Translated: CATSDWGLAGASYNEQLF.

The gene calls are TRBV7-2 and TRBJ2-7; the match to TRBD1 covers 11 bases. From germline, CDR1 is SGHTA and CDR2 FQGNSA. This CDR3 region has 16 residues. Unmatched junction bases numbered 9, after V lost 5 bases and J lost 3 bases. Here the CDR3 DNA reads TGTGCCAGCAGCCCCGGGGACAGGGGGGTCCACTACGAGCAGTACTTC. Protein: CASSPGDRGVHYEQYF.

This clonotype was counted once. The chain employs TRBV7-9 and TRBJ1-2, with D possibly TRBD1 on 5 matching bases. This CDR3 contains 17 residues. Between the trimmed V and J ends, which lost 5 bases and 5 bases, there was a span of 24 bases. Germline values: CDR1 SEHNR, CDR2 FQNEAQ (reference sequence). CDR3 in DNA: TGTGCCAGCAGCCTCCCCGGTGAACGGGCAGGGCTTTATGGCTACACCTTC. Its translation: CASSLPGERAGLYGYTF. The whole variable domain, filled in from reference TRBV7-9 and TRBJ1-2, reads DTGVSQNPRHKITKRGQNVTFRCDPISEHNRLYWYRQTLGQGPEFLTYFQNEAQLEKSRLLSDRFSAERPKGSFSTLEIQRTEQGDSAMYLCASSLPGERAGLYGYTFGSGTRLTVV.